This T cell receptor beta chain is drawn from a study of PD-L1 blockade in urothelial cancer (dated by TCRdb to the late 2010s). For context, the study as a whole: All patients started therapy around 2014 and received atezolizumab 1,200 mg intravenously every 3 weeks. TCR sequencing covered pretreatment tumor samples and matched, serially collected peripheral blood taken before and after atezolizumab treatment. Blood samples gave a median of approximately 150,000 T cells and 82,636 unique TCRs, with a median clonality of about 0.078. In the same patients, pretreatment tumors underwent whole exome sequencing and RNA sequencing in addition to TCR sequencing. Some 30 patients had pretreatment blood TCR-seq, around 24 had at least one posttreatment blood collection, and around 24 had tumor TCR-seq. Durable clinical benefit meant progression-free survival longer than 6 months, and TCR features were also tested against progression-free and overall survival. An ECOG performance status of 0 or 1 was recorded for the patients, and 0 to 3 prior chemotherapy regimens had been received by the patients. Durable clinical benefit was achieved by nine patients but not by the remaining 20. The study was an exploratory multi-omic analysis of somatic, immune and clinical correlates of response to PD-L1 blockade with atezolizumab in urothelial cancer. Blood samples were analyzed at two time points: 3 weeks after treatment start (second dose) and 6 weeks after treatment start. About 90% of the 29 patients were males with bladder-origin urothelial cancer, and about 60% of the roughly 30 reported a prior smoking history.

Study-wide findings and limitations: Improved progression-free and overall survival was found to be associated with pretreatment peripheral blood TCR clonality below the median. Because the sample size was small (n ≈ 30) and many exploratory analyses were performed, the results are intended to be hypothesis-generating. Patients with durable benefit showed greater expansion of tumor-associated TCR clones in peripheral blood 3 weeks after starting treatment (n = 22, p = 0.022).

Synthetic TCR analog templates were spiked into each PCR so that absolute template abundance could be estimated from read counts. Using the immunoSEQ assay, TCRbeta CDR3 regions were amplified from genomic DNA with bias-controlled V and J gene primers. Sequencing of rearranged TCRbeta segments was performed at approximately 20X coverage. The original methods were these. Clustering was used to correct sequencing errors, and CDR3s were annotated against IMGT to assign V, D and J genes. Out-of-frame and stop-codon sequences were excluded, and only productive TCRbeta rearrangements were used in downstream analyses. Clonality was calculated as one minus the Shannon entropy normalized by the log of the number of unique productive sequences. Fisher's exact test with Benjamini-Hochberg correction, at a threshold of adjusted p below 0.01, was used to find clones that differed between time points or between blood and tumor. As stored in TCRdb, this immuneACCESS dataset retains in-frame rearrangements with V and J assigned. A fraction of the clones does not appear; measured against another copy, unresolved V genes explain less than half of the discrepancy, and the remainder lacks a known reason. V, J and clone size derive from that table, while D and trimming were established from the DNA sequence. This sample is represented by tens of thousands of clones; about 80% of them were singletons. The ten largest account for 2.7% of the sample.

The cohort comprised 29 patients with locally advanced or metastatic urothelial carcinoma treated at Memorial Sloan Kettering on a trial protocol. Peripheral blood mononuclear cells were collected from each patient pretreatment and during treatment, giving between 1 and 8 total time points per patient. The Qiagen DNeasy Blood extraction kit was used to purify genomic DNA from total PBMCs and tumor samples. Collected pretreatment and during treatment, PBMCs were isolated and stored as previously described. A single count supports this clone. No cognate antigen has been identified for it. The record has no base qualities; no much larger clone is one base away. Including cysteine and phenylalanine, the CDR3 has 17 amino acids. The entry retains the CDR3 DNA only, 51 bases that are in frame from base 1. The germline V gene supplies CDR1 SGHTA and CDR2 FQGNSA. V trim: 1 base; J trim: 6 bases; unmatched bases: 9.

Recombination joined TRBV7-2 with TRBJ2-3; 11 bases in the junction line up with TRBD2. This material consisted of PBMCs, taken around atezolizumab (anti-PD-L1) treatment. The sequence was obtained from a man aged 70 or older with urothelial cancer. Here is the DNA: TGTGCCAGCAGCTTAGACGGGCTAGCGGGAGGAGTTGATACGCAGTATTTT. Its coded protein is CASSLDGLAGGVDTQYF.